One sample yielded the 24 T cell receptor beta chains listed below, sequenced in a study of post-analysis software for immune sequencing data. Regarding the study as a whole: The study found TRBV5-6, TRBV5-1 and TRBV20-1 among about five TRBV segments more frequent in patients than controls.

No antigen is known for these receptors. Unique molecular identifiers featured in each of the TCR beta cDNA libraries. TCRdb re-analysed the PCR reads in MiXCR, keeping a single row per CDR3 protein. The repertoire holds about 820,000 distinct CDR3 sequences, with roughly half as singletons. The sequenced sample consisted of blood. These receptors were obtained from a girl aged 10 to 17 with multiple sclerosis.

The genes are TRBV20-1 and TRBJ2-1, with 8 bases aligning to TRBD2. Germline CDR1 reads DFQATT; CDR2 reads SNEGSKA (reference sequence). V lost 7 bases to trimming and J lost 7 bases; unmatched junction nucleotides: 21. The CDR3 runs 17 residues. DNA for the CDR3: TGCAGTGTTAGCCGATTAGCGGGGATATCTCTTGAGAATGAGCAGTTCTTC. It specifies CSVSRLAGISLENEQFF.

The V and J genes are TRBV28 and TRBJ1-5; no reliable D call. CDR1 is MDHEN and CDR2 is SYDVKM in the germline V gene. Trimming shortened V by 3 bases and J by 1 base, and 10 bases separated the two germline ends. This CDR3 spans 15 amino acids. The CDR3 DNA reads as TGTGCCAGCAGTTTCGGGCAACCCAGCAATCAGCCCCAGCATTTT. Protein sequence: CASSFGQPSNQPQHF.

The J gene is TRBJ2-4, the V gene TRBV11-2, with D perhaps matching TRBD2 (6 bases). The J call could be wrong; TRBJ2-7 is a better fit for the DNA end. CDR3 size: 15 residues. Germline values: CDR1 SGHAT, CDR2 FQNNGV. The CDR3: CASSLGPGGPYEQYF. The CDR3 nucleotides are TGTGCCAGCAGCTTAGGGCCCGGGGGACCCTACGAGCAGTACTTC.

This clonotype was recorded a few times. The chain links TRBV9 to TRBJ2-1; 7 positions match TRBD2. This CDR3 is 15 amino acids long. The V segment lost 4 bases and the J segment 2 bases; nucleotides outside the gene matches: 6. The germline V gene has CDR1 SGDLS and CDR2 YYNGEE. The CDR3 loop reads CASSFAGTTYNEQFF. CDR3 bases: TGTGCCAGCAGCTTCGCCGGGACTACCTACAATGAGCAGTTCTTC.

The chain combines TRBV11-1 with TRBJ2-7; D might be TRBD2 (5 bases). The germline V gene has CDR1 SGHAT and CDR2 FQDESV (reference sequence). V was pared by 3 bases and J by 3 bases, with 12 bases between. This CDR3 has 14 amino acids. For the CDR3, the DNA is TGTGCCAGCAGCTTCGAGGGCAGCAGCTACGAGCAGTACTTC. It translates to CASSFEGSSYEQYF.

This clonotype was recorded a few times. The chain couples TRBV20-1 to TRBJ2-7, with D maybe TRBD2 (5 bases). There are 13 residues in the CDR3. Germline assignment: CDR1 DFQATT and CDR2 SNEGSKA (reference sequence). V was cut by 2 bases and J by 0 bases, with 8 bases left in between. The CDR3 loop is CSARPAASYEQYF. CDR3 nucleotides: TGCAGTGCTAGACCAGCGGCCTCCTACGAGCAGTACTTC.

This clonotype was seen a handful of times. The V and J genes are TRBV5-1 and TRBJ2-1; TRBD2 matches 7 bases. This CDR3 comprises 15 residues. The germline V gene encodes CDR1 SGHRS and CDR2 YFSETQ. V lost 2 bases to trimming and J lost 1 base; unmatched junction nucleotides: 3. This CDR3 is CASSFSGLSYNEQFF. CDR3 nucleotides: TGCGCCAGCAGCTTTAGCGGGCTATCCTACAATGAGCAGTTCTTC.

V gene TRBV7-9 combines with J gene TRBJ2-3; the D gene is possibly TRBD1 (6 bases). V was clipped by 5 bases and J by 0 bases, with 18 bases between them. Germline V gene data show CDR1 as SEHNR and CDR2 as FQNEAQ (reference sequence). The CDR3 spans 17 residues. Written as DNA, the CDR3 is TGTGCCAGCAGCGCCTCCCCGGGACACACTAGCACAGATACGCAGTATTTT. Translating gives CASSASPGHTSTDTQYF.

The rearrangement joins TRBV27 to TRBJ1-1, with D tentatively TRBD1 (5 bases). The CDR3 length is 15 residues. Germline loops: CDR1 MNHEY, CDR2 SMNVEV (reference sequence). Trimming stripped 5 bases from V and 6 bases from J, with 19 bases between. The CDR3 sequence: CASSPAVGVLAEAFF. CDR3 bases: TGTGCCAGCAGTCCCGCGGTAGGGGTTCTTGCTGAAGCTTTCTTT.

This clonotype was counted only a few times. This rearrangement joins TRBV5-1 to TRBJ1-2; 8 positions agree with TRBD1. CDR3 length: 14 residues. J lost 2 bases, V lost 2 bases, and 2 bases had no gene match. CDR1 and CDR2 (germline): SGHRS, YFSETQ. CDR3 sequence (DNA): TGCGCCAGCAGCTTTCCAGGGGGCAACTATGGCTACACCTTC. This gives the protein CASSFPGGNYGYTF.

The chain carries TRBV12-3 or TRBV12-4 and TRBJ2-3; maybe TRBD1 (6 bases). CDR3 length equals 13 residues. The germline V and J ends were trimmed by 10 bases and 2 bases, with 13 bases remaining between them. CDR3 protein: CATSWDNTDTQYF. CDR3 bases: TGTGCCACCAGCTGGGACAACACAGATACGCAGTATTTT.

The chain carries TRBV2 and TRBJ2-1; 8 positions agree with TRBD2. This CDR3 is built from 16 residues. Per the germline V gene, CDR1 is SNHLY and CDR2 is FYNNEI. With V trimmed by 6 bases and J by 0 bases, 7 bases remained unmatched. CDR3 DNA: TGTGCCAGCAGAGATACGAGCGGGAGCTCCTACAATGAGCAGTTCTTC. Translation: CASRDTSGSSYNEQFF.

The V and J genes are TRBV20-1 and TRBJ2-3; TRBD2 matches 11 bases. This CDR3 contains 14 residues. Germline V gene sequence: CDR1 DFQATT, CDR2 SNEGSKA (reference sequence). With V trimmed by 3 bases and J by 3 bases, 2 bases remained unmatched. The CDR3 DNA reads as TGCAGTGCTAGGTCTAGCGGGGGGACAGATACGCAGTATTTT. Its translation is CSARSSGGTDTQYF.

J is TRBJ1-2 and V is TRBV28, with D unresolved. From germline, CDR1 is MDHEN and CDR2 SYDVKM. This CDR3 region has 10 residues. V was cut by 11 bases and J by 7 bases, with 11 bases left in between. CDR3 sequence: CAAGRSGYTF. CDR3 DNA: TGTGCCGCGGGCCGGTCTGGCTACACCTTC.

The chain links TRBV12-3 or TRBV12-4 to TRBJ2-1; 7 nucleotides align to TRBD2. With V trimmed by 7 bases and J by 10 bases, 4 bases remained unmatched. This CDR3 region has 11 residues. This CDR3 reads CASKSSGEQFF. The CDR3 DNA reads TGTGCCAGCAAGTCTAGCGGCGAGCAGTTCTTC.

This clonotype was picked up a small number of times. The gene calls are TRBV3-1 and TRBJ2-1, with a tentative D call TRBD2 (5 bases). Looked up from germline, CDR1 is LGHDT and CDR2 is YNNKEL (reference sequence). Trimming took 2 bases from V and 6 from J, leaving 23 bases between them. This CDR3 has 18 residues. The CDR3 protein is CASSQKHGFHLAGNEQFF. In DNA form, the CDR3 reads TGTGCCAGCAGCCAAAAGCATGGCTTCCACTTGGCGGGCAATGAGCAGTTCTTC.

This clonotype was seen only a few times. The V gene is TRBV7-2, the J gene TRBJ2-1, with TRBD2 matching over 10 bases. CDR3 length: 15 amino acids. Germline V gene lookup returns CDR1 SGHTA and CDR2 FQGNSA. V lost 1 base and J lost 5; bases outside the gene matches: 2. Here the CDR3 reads CASSLERGGHNEQFF. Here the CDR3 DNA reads TGTGCCAGCAGCTTAGAGCGGGGGGGCCACAATGAGCAGTTCTTC.

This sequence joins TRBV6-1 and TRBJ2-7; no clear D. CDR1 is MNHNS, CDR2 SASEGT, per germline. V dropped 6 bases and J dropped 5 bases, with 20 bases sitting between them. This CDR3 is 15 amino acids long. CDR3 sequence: CASRDSLGKGHEQYF. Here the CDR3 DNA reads TGTGCCAGCAGGGATAGCTTGGGGAAGGGCCACGAGCAGTACTTC.

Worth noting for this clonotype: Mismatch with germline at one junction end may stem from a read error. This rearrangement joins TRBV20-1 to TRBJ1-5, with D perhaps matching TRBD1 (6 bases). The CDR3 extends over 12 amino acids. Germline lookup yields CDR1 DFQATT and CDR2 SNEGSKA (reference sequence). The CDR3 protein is CSARDRNQPQHF. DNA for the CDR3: TGCAGTGCCAGAGACAGGAATCAGCCCCAGCATTTT.

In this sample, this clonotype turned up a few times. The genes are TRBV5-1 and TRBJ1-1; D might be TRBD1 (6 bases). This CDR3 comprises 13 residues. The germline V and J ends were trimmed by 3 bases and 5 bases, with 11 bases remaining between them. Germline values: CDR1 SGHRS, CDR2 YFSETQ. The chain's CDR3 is CASSSGAGTEAFF. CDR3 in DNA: TGCGCCAGCAGCTCAGGGGCCGGTACTGAAGCTTTCTTT.

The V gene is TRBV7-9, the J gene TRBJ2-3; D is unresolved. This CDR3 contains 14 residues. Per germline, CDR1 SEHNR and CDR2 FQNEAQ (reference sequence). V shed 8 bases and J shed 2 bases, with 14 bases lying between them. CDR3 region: CASDTRSSTDTQYF. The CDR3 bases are TGTGCCAGCGACACCAGGAGTTCCACAGATACGCAGTATTTT.

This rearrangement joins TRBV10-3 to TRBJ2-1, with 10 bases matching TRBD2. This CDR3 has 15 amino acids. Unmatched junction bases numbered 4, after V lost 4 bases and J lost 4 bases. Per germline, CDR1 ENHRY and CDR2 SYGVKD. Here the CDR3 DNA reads TGTGCCATCAGTGGGCAGACTAGCGGGTACAATGAGCAGTTCTTC. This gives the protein CAISGQTSGYNEQFF.

The CDR3 protein is CSARRGAGPRTDTQYF. CDR3 bases: TGCAGTGCTAGGAGGGGGGCGGGACCACGCACAGATACGCAGTATTTT. The V and J genes are TRBV20-1 and TRBJ2-3; D is possibly TRBD1 or TRBD2 (6 bases each). The CDR3 totals 16 residues. Germline V gene sequence: CDR1 DFQATT, CDR2 SNEGSKA (reference sequence). Trimming took off 3 bases at V and 1 base at J, with 17 bases between the two ends.

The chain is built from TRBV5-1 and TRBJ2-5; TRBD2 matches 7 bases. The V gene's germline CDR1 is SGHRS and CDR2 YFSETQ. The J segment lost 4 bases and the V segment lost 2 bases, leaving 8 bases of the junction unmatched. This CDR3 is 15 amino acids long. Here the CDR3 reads CASSFISSGGETQYF. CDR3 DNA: TGCGCCAGCAGCTTCATTTCTTCGGGAGGAGAGACCCAGTACTTC. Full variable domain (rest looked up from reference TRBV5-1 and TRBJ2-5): KAGVTQTPRYLIKTRGQQVTLSCSPISGHRSVSWYQQTPGQGLQFLFEYFSETQRNKGNFPGRFSGRQFSNSRSEMNVSTLELGDSALYLCASSFISSGGETQYFGPGTRLLVL.